This TCR beta chain was obtained from a study of blood T cells in healthy people across ages. Alongside a J-beta primer mix, a sample-barcoded 5' primer served in a second PCR lasting about 7 to 12 cycles. TCRdb reprocessed the 5' RACE reads with MiXCR, giving one entry per CDR3 protein. The sample comprises roughly 680,000 distinct CDR3 sequences, over 45% of which are singletons, and roughly 31% rests with the top ten. There are 13 residues in the CDR3. The V segment lost 4 bases and the J segment 9 bases; nucleotides outside the gene matches: 3. Germline assignment: CDR1 SQVTM and CDR2 ANQGSEA. What was sequenced was blood. The TCR originated in a woman in her sixties or seventies in good health. The J gene is TRBJ2-1, the V gene TRBV29-1; 13 positions match TRBD2. CDR3 residues: CSVGLAGGFEQFF. The DNA of the CDR3 is TGCAGCGTTGGACTAGCGGGAGGATTTGAGCAGTTCTTC.